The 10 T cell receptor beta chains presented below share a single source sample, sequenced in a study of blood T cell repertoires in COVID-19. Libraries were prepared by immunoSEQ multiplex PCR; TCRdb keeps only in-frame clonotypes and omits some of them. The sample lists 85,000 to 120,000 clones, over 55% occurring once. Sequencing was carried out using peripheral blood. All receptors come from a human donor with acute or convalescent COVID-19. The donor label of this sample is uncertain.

CDR3 nucleotides: TGTGCCAGTAGTACCCGTCGGCGGGCCAATTCACCCCTCCACTTT. Its protein is CASSTRRRANSPLHF. The V call is TRBV19, the J call TRBJ1-6, with no clear D. Trimming left V 4 bases short and J 7 bases short, with 14 bases between. CDR3 length: 15 residues. Germline CDR1 LNHDA, CDR2 SQIVND (reference sequence).

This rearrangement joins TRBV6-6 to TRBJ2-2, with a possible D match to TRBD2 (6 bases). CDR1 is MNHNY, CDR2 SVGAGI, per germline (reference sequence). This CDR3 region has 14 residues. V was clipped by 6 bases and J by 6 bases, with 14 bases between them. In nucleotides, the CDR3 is TGTGCCAGCAGGAGGGTAGCGGAGTCCGGGGAGCTGTTTTTT. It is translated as CASRRVAESGELFF.

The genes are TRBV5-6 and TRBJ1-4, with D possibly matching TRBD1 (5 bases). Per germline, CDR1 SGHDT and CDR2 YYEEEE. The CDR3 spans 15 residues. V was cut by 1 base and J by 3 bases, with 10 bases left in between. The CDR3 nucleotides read TGTGCCAGCAGCTTGCCGGGGGAGGCTAATGAAAAACTGTTTTTT. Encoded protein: CASSLPGEANEKLFF.

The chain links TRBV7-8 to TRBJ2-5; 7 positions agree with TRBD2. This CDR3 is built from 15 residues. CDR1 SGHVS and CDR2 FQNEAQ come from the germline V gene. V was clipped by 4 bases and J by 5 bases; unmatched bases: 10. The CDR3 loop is CASSWTGLVGETQYF. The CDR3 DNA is TGTGCCAGCAGCTGGACCGGACTAGTCGGCGAGACCCAGTACTTC.

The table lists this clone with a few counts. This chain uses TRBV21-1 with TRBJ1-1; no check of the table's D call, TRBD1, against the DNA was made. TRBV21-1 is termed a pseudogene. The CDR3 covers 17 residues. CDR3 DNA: TGTGCCAGCAGCGACCGGGACAGGCCTCTAATGAACACTGAAGCTTTCTTT. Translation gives CASSDRDRPLMNTEAFF.

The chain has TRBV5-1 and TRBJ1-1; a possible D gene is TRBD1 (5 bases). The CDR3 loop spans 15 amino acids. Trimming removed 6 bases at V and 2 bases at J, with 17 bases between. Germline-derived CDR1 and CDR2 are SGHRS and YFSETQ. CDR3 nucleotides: TGCGCCAGCACTTCGGGGGTTTCAGGAAACACTGAAGCTTTCTTT. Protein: CASTSGVSGNTEAFF. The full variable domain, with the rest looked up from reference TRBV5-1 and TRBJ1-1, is KAGVTQTPRYLIKTRGQQVTLSCSPISGHRSVSWYQQTPGQGLQFLFEYFSETQRNKGNFPGRFSGRQFSNSRSEMNVSTLELGDSALYLCASTSGVSGNTEAFFGQGTRLTVV.

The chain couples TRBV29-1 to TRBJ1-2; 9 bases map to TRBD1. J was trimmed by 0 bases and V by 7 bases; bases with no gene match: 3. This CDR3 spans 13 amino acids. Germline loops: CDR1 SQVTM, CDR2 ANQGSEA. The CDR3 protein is CSAQGAANYGYTF. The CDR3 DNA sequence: TGCAGCGCACAGGGGGCAGCTAACTATGGCTACACCTTC.

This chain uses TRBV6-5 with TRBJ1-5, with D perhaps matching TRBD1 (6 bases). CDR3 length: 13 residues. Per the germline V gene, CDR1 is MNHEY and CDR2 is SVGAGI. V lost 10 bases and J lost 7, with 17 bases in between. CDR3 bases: TGTGCCATACAACACAGGGCGGGCCAGCCCCAGCATTTT. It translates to CAIQHRAGQPQHF.

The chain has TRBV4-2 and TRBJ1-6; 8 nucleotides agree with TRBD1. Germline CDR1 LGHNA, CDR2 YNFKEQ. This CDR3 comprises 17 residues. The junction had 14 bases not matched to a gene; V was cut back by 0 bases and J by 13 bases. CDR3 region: CASSQDGRGRGLAPLHF. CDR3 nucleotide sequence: TGTGCCAGCAGCCAAGATGGAAGAGGCAGGGGGCTTGCGCCCCTCCACTTT.

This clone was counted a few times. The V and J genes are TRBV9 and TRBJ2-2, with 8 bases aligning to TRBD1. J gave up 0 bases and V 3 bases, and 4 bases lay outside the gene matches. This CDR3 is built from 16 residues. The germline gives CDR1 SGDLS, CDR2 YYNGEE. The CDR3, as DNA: TGTGCCAGCAGCGCCCCAGGGGGCGCGAACACCGGGGAGCTGTTTTTT. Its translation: CASSAPGGANTGELFF.